This T cell receptor beta chain emerged from a study of graft-versus-host responses after intestinal transplantation (dated by TCRdb to the early 2020s). Some background on the complete study: Multivisceral, liver-intestinal, or isolated intestinal transplants were received by the recipients. Anti-thymocyte globulin induction was given to all recipients, followed by maintenance tacrolimus and steroids for 2 to 4 years. After intestinal transplantation, graft-versus-host and host-versus-graft alloreactive T cell clones in the graft, circulation and bone marrow were tracked using bulk TCR-beta CDR3 sequencing. Alloreactive clones were identified by sequencing pre-transplant mixed lymphocyte reaction products and comparing them with unstimulated pre-transplant donor and recipient T cells. The cohort enrolled approximately 24 intestinal transplant recipients including one retransplant, and a few patients lacking pretransplant specimens were excluded. Donor T cell macrochimerism was defined as a peak of at least 4% donor T cells among recipient peripheral blood mononuclear cells. Instead of going to the commercial service, samples from a few later patients were sequenced in-house on an Illumina MiSeq and processed with MiXCR. The research as a whole found: GvH clones were found in recipient bone marrow, and some of the GvH clones appeared earlier in ileal mucosa or blood, which is consistent with an intestinal mucosal origin. Early after transplant, peak levels of circulating GvH clones were found to be associated with declines in HvG clones. The conclusions were limited by the relatively low number and heterogeneity of the intestinal transplant patients. In patients with donor T cell macrochimerism, the allografts had high GvH to HvG T cell clonal ratios.

Relative to germline, V is missing 2 bases and J is missing 1 base, with 1 base of the junction outside any gene match. CDR1 and CDR2 are read off the germline V gene as SGHRS and YFSETQ. The CDR3 contains 15 residues, cysteine and phenylalanine counted. The retained sequence is limited to the CDR3, 45 bases, with the frame set at the first base. Receptor amplification or capture employed the immunoSEQ multiplex PCR assay. For most patients, genomic DNA was isolated with the Qiagen DNeasy Blood and Tissue Kit and sent frozen to Adaptive Biotechnologies for TCR sequencing. High-throughput TCR-beta CDR3 sequencing of genomic DNA from most patients was performed by Adaptive Biotechnologies. The paper's processing steps were these. Adaptive's ImmunoSEQ software supplied the TCR sequencing data for roughly 17 patients, while MiXCR and VDJtools were used to process a few other patients. To correct CD4 versus CD8 sorting errors, any sequence found in both subsets at a frequency ratio below 5:1 was removed. CDR3 nucleotide sequences shared between donor and recipient were removed because their origin could not be assigned. Alloreactive clones required at least 2-fold expansion over unstimulated cells and minimum CFSE-low frequency of 0.002% (template counts) or 0.001% (read counts). Mappable clones were those detected in sequenced pre-transplant spleen, lymph node, or MLR CFSE-low populations of the donor or recipient. The cumulative frequency of alloreactive clones was calculated as a percentage of all sequences, weighted by copy number. TCRdb retrieved this table from immuneACCESS and kept in-frame rearrangements only. Not all clones are present; in checked studies, unresolved V genes account for under half, and no reason is known for the remainder. From that table come the V and J calls and clone size; the DNA was used to work out D and trimming. The sample contains tens of thousands of clones, 92% of them found a single time. The ten biggest clones cover 2% to 3% of the sample.

A remark on this clone: This receptor's antigen is unknown. No much larger clone exists at a distance of one base, and base qualities are not known.

Read against the paper, the sample's time point label means: cells obtained before transplantation from donor or recipient. CD3+CD4+ and CD3+CD8+ populations were FACS-sorted from unstimulated pre-transplant donor and recipient cells taken from spleen or lymph nodes. The clonotype originates from a human donor who was the organ donor for an intestinal transplant. The sample here was unstimulated CD4+ T cells sorted from spleen or lymph node cells, taken before transplant. The rearranged segments are TRBV5-1 and TRBJ2-1, with TRBD2 matching 9 junction bases. This receptor carries the CDR3 CASSFSGSSYNEQFF. The DNA sequence follows: TGCGCCAGCAGCTTTAGCGGGAGTTCCTACAATGAGCAGTTCTTC. The CDR3 plus the reference TRBV5-1 and TRBJ2-1 genes for the other parts give the full variable domain: KAGVTQTPRYLIKTRGQQVTLSCSPISGHRSVSWYQQTPGQGLQFLFEYFSETQRNKGNFPGRFSGRQFSNSRSEMNVSTLELGDSALYLCASSFSGSSYNEQFFGPGTRLTVL.